A single T cell receptor (beta chain) is shown here with its context. Clones were read by immunoSEQ multiplex PCR, and TCRdb kept only the in-frame ones, dropping some. Of some 49,000 clones listed, around 85% are singletons. The germline V gene encodes CDR1 LGHDT and CDR2 YNNKEL (reference sequence). The V end lost 4 bases, the J end lost 8 bases, and 14 bases lay between the germline ends. This CDR3 spans 14 amino acids. The data were taken from a study of control samples from healthy donors and cancer patients. V is TRBV3-1 (or the pseudogene TRBV3-2) and J is TRBJ1-4; D is uncertain. The source material was PBMCs. This clonotype was obtained from a woman in her forties or fifties with lung cancer. The CDR3 region is CASSPPLEEEKLFF. The CDR3, as DNA: TGTGCCAGCAGCCCCCCATTAGAGGAGGAAAAACTGTTTTTT.